The source of this T cell receptor (beta chain) is a study of T cells after yellow fever vaccination. V was pared by 0 bases and J by 6 bases, with 9 bases between. The germline V gene encodes CDR1 SGHRS and CDR2 YFSETQ. This CDR3 has 13 residues. This clonotype has ten or more counts. TCRdb processed the 5' RACE reads anew with MiXCR; each CDR3 protein has one entry. The sample shows roughly 150,000 distinct CDR3 sequences, around 7.2% of them seen only once. This receptor was obtained from a man aged 18 to 29 who received the YFV17D yellow fever vaccine. The chain combines TRBV5-1 with TRBJ1-1; perhaps TRBD1 as D (5 bases). Sample: CD4+ T cells sorted from PBMCs, taken less than 6 days after the first yellow fever vaccination. Here the CDR3 DNA reads TGCGCCAGCAGCTTGGGGGACCGCGCTGAAGCTTTCTTT. Its translation: CASSLGDRAEAFF.